This TCR beta chain was sequenced during a study of T cell clusters in autoimmune cytopenias. Multiplex touch-down PCR amplified TRB using TRB-A and TRB-B pools in one tube. TCRdb reanalyzed the multiplex PCR reads, giving one entry per CDR3 protein sequence and no DNA. The table lists roughly 1,400 distinct CDR3 sequences. TRB amplification used approximately 270 ng of peripheral blood genomic DNA. Looked up from germline, CDR1 is SGHTA and CDR2 is FQGNSA. The CDR3 length is 17 residues. The same specimen was also included in a second study, on T cell repertoires in aging, cancer and after chemotherapy.

The sequenced material came from peripheral blood. The V and J genes are TRBV7-2 and TRBJ2-3; checking the TCRdb D call of TRBD2 is not possible without DNA. This clonotype was obtained from a human donor with chronic lymphocytic leukemia. The CDR3 sequence is CASSLVGGTSNTDTQYF.